The 23 T cell receptor beta chains below were found in one sample sequenced in a study of tumor-infiltrating lymphocytes in glioblastoma multiforme. Three nested ARM-PCR rounds with V-beta and C-beta primers built TCRB libraries. Using its own MiXCR run on the multiplex PCR reads, TCRdb lists one record per CDR3 protein. This sample carries about 32,000 distinct CDR3 sequences, about 64% of them seen once, and the ten largest clones take around 34%. Sequenced sample: brain tumor tissue. These receptors all stem from a male donor with glioblastoma.

This clonotype has a count of ten or more. This sequence joins TRBV21-1 and TRBJ2-3; the table's D gene call, TRBD1, was not cross checked with the DNA. TRBV21-1 is tagged as a pseudogene. This CDR3 has 16 amino acids. CDR3 sequence reads: CASSKSLARGTDTQYF. The CDR3 DNA follows: TGTGCCAGCAGCAAAAGCCTTGCTAGGGGTACAGATACGCAGTATTTT.

As to this clonotype: The CDR3 carries no conserved terminal phenylalanine or tryptophan, so it likely arises from a read error. The chain recombines TRBV29-1 with TRBJ1-2; D remains unclear. The CDR3 runs 12 residues. CDR1 is SQVTM and CDR2 is ANQGSEA in the germline V gene. The V end was cut by 3 bases, the J end by 1 base, with 6 bases between. CDR3 residues: CSVEDLNYGYTS. The CDR3 DNA sequence: TGCAGCGTTGAGGACCTTAACTATGGCTACACCTCC.

The J gene is TRBJ1-3, the V gene TRBV29-1; TRBD1 agrees at 8 bases. J lost 2 bases, V lost 8 bases, and 11 bases had no gene match. The CDR3 contains 15 residues. CDR1 SQVTM and CDR2 ANQGSEA come from the germline V gene. Here the CDR3 reads CSPRTGRYAGNTIYF. CDR3 nucleotides: TGCAGCCCTAGGACAGGGCGGTATGCTGGAAACACCATATATTTT.

This clonotype was observed at least ten times. The gene calls are TRBV20-1 and TRBJ2-5; maybe TRBD1 (5 bases). This CDR3 is built from 13 residues. CDR1 DFQATT and CDR2 SNEGSKA come from the germline V gene (reference sequence). V was shortened by 7 bases and J by 2 bases, with 14 bases between the two germline ends. CDR3 coding DNA: TGCAGTGGGTGGGGCGGAGATCAAGAGACCCAGTACTTC. It is translated as CSGWGGDQETQYF.

A word on this clonotype: A much larger clonotype is one base distant, so this may be a read error. The genes are TRBV5-1 and TRBJ1-2; D not resolved. There are 13 residues in the CDR3. Germline CDR1 reads SGHRS; CDR2 reads YFSETQ. Trimming stripped 4 bases from V and 4 bases from J, with 11 bases between. The CDR3: CASSQDGSYGYTF. The CDR3 nucleotides read TGCGCCAGCAGCCAGGACGGTAGCTATGGCTACACCTTC.

For this clonotype: Germline and junction disagree at one end, which may indicate a read error. The chain recombines TRBV10-1 with TRBJ2-7; D is undetermined. The CDR3 loop spans 13 amino acids. CDR1 WNHNN and CDR2 SYGVQD come from the germline V gene (reference sequence). The CDR3 DNA reads TGCGCCAGCAGTGGTAACGGCCCCTACGAGCAGAACTTC. As protein: CASSGNGPYEQNF.

Details on this clonotype: The junction departs from the called germline gene at one end, perhaps through a read error. The chain couples TRBV7-9 to TRBJ2-1, with 12 bases that match TRBD2. The CDR3 spans 20 residues. Germline CDR1 is SEHNR and CDR2 is FQNEAQ (reference sequence). In DNA form, the CDR3 reads TGTGCCGGCAGCTTAGGTGTGACTAGCGGGAGTTCGGGGAAAAACAATGAGCAGTTCTTC. Protein sequence: CAGSLGVTSGSSGKNNEQFF.

This clonotype was found many times. The rearrangement links TRBV10-3 to TRBJ2-2; 8 nucleotides align to TRBD1. The CDR3 is 14 amino acids. In germline, CDR1 is ENHRY, CDR2 SYGVKD. J was trimmed by 4 bases and V by 11 bases; bases with no gene match: 9. The CDR3 sequence: CAATRQGSTGELFF. The CDR3 bases are TGTGCCGCGACCAGACAGGGGAGCACCGGGGAGCTGTTTTTT.

This clonotype was recorded only once. One end of the junction is discordant with germline, which a read error may explain. V gene TRBV5-1 combines with J gene TRBJ2-3; D is perhaps TRBD1 or TRBD2 (7 bases each). Germline V gives CDR1 SGHRS, CDR2 YFSETQ. This CDR3 is 16 amino acids long. The CDR3: CASSMVQGGGTETQYF. CDR3 nucleotide sequence: TGCGCCAGCAGCATGGTCCAGGGAGGGGGCACAGAAACGCAGTATTTT.

Turning to this clonotype: The junction shows a germline mismatch at one end, possibly a read error. The CDR3 loop reads CASSLALPVTGNGYTF. The CDR3 nucleotides are TGTGCTAGCAGCTTAGCCCTTCCCGTGACAGGGAATGGCTACACCTTC. The chain employs TRBV7-9 and TRBJ1-2; TRBD1 agrees at 7 bases. There are 16 residues in the CDR3. Germline V gene data show CDR1 as SEHNR and CDR2 as FQNEAQ (reference sequence).

The rearrangement links TRBV29-1 to TRBJ1-1; no definite D call. CDR1 and CDR2 from the germline V gene are SQVTM and ANQGSEA. The CDR3 length is 11 residues. Trimming took 4 bases from V and 1 from J, leaving 4 bases between them. CDR3 sequence (DNA): TGCAGCGTTGTGCCGAACACTGAAGCTTTCTTT. This codes for CSVVPNTEAFF.

This clonotype was detected a few times. With a much larger clone just one base away, this may be a read error. This chain joins TRBV4-2 and TRBJ2-7, with D perhaps TRBD1 (5 bases). Per germline, CDR1 LGHNA and CDR2 YNFKEQ. This CDR3 region has 16 residues. CDR3 loop: CASSQDQGGAPYERYF. In DNA, the CDR3 is TGTGCCAGCAGCCAAGACCAGGGCGGAGCTCCCTACGAGCGGTACTTC.

The genes are TRBV12-3 or TRBV12-4 and TRBJ1-1, with D possibly TRBD1 on 6 matching bases. V was cut by 8 bases and J by 7 bases, with 11 bases left in between. The CDR3 runs 11 residues. The CDR3 here is CASGTSHEAFF. The CDR3 DNA reads TGTGCCAGCGGGACAAGCCATGAAGCTTTCTTT.

Concerning this clonotype itself: A much larger clone lies one base from this, so it may be a read error. The chain carries TRBV6-5 and TRBJ2-7, with a tentative D call TRBD2 (7 bases). The CDR3 loop spans 14 amino acids. Per germline, CDR1 MNHEY and CDR2 SVGAGI. CDR3: CASSPGEGDYGQYF. The CDR3 nucleotides are TGTGCCAGCAGTCCTGGGGAGGGGGATTACGGGCAGTACTTC.

This clonotype occurred many times. Possible read error: a much larger clone is one base away. The chain combines TRBV6-5 with TRBJ2-1, with D tentatively TRBD2 (6 bases). The CDR3 is 15 amino acids. CDR1 and CDR2 from the germline V gene are MNHEY and SVGAGI. The CDR3 DNA sequence: TGTGCCGGCAGCAACGGCCGGGGAGGAGCCACTGAGCAGTTCTTC. It is translated as CAGSNGRGGATEQFF.

This clonotype was found a few times. It may be a read error: a sequence one base away is much more abundant. The V call is TRBV10-3, the J call TRBJ2-5, with unresolved D. This CDR3 spans 11 amino acids. CDR1 and CDR2 from the germline V gene are ENHRY and SYGVKD. CDR3: CAISEMETQCF. The CDR3 bases are TGTGCCATCAGTGAGATGGAGACCCAGTGCTTC.

A remark on this clonotype: This may arise from a read error, as a much more abundant clone is one base away. The chain couples TRBV28 to TRBJ2-7; D tentatively fits TRBD1 or TRBD2 (6 bases each). The CDR3 is 15 amino acids. V lost 3 bases, J lost 4 bases, and 16 bases lay in between. In germline, CDR1 is MDHEN, CDR2 SYDVKM. The CDR3 spells CASSFGGGESYEQYF. In DNA, the CDR3 is TGTGCCAGCAGTTTCGGGGGCGGGGAGTCGTACGAGCAGTACTTC. The variable domain in full, completed from reference TRBV28 and TRBJ2-7, reads DVKVTQSSRYLVKRTGEKVFLECVQDMDHENMFWYRQDPGLGLRLIYFSYDVKMKEKGDIPEGYSVSREKKERFSLILESASTNQTSMYLCASSFGGGESYEQYFGPGTRLTVT.

About this clonotype: The junction and the germline gene differ at one end; a read error may be behind it. J is TRBJ2-2 and V is TRBV11-3; D is tentatively TRBD1 or TRBD2 (6 bases each). CDR1 is SGHNT and CDR2 is YENEEA in the germline V gene. The CDR3 extends over 16 amino acids. Here the CDR3 reads CASSSPSGGHTGELFF. The CDR3 region has the DNA TGTGCCAGCAGCTCACCCTCTGGGGGGCACACCGGGGAGCTCTTTTTT.

This clonotype was detected many times. The chain combines TRBV24-1 with TRBJ2-2, with 9 bases matching TRBD1. This CDR3 region has 18 residues. V shed 4 bases and J 1 base; nucleotides not matched to a gene: 9. Germline V CDR1 and CDR2: KGHDR, SFDVKD. This CDR3 is CATSESPGQGLNTGELFF. The CDR3, as DNA: TGTGCCACCAGTGAATCACCGGGACAGGGCCTGAACACCGGGGAGCTGTTTTTT.

The rearrangement links TRBV11-2 to TRBJ2-5, with D maybe TRBD2 (6 bases). The CDR3 is 13 residues long. Germline loops: CDR1 SGHAT, CDR2 FQNNGV. V gave up 4 bases and J gave up 4 bases, with 10 bases separating them. The CDR3, as DNA: TGTGCCAGCAGCTGGAGGGTAATAGAGACCCAGTACTTC. This encodes CASSWRVIETQYF. Using reference TRBV11-2 and TRBJ2-5 for the parts outside the CDR3, the full variable domain is EAGVAQSPRYKIIEKRQSVAFWCNPISGHATLYWYQQILGQGPKLLIQFQNNGVVDDSQLPKDRFSAERLKGVDSTLKIQPAKLEDSAVYLCASSWRVIETQYFGPGTRLLVL.

As to this clonotype: A much bigger clone sits one base away, suggesting this may be a read error. V gene TRBV28 combines with J gene TRBJ2-7; D call uncertain. Germline V lookup: CDR1 MDHEN, CDR2 SYDVKM. Trimming removed 3 bases at V and 3 bases at J, with 6 bases between. This CDR3 is built from 12 residues. CDR3 residues: CASSFLIYEQYF. The CDR3 DNA is TGTGCCAGCAGTTTTTTGATCTACGAGCAGTACTTC.

This clonotype was observed at least ten times. V gene TRBV6-5 combines with J gene TRBJ1-6; TRBD1 agrees at 7 bases. The CDR3 totals 13 residues. The germline V gene encodes CDR1 MNHEY and CDR2 SVGAGI. J gave up 12 bases and V 2 bases, and 4 bases lay outside the gene matches. CDR3 region: CASSYKGGGPLHF. CDR3 nucleotide sequence: TGTGCCAGCAGTTACAAAGGGGGCGGACCCCTCCACTTT.

The genes are TRBV11-2 and TRBJ1-2; D is perhaps TRBD1 (5 bases). CDR1 is SGHAT and CDR2 is FQNNGV in the germline V gene. Trimming pared 3 bases from V and 3 bases from J, leaving 14 bases between. This CDR3 is built from 15 residues. The CDR3 region is CASSLSDKGYYGYTF. The CDR3 region has the DNA TGTGCCAGCAGCTTGTCGGACAAGGGATACTATGGCTACACCTTC.